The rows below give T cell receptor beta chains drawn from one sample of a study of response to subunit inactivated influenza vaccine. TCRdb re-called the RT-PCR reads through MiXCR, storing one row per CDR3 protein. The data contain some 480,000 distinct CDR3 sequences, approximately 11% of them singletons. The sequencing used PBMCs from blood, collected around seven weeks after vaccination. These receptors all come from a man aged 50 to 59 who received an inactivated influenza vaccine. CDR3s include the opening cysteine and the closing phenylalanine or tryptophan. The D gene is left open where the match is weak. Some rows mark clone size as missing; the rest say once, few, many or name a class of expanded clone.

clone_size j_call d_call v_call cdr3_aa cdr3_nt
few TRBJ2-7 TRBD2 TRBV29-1 CSVGPPGGRAYEQYF TGCAGCGTTGGGCCCCCGGGCGGGAGGGCCTACGAGCAGTACTTC
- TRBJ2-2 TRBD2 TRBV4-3 CASSQDWGLPGGELFF TGCGCCAGCAGCCAAGATTGGGGACTACCTGGCGGGGAGCTGTTTTTT
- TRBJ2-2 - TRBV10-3 CAMTGQPNTGELFF TGTGCCATGACGGGACAACCTAACACCGGGGAGCTGTTTTTT
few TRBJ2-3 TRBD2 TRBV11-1 CASSFAGLVADTQYF TGTGCCAGCAGCTTCGCGGGACTAGTAGCAGATACGCAGTATTTT
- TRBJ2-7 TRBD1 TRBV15 CATSRPGLQGASEQYF TGTGCCACCAGCAGACCCGGTCTCCAGGGGGCCTCCGAGCAGTACTTC
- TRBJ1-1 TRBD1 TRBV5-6 CASSLGGQENTEAFF TGTGCCAGCAGCTTGGGGGGACAGGAGAACACTGAAGCTTTCTTT
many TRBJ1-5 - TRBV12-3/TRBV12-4 CASTWGGRPNQPQHF TGTGCCAGCACCTGGGGAGGGCGACCCAATCAGCCCCAGCATTTT
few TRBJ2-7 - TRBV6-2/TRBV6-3 CASSNTRAEYF TGTGCCAGCAGTAACACTAGGGCCGAGTACTTC
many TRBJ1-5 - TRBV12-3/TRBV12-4 CASRFTGNQPQHF TGTGCCAGCAGGTTCACAGGGAATCAGCCCCAGCATTTT
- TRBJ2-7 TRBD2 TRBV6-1 CASSRGLAGGPSSYEQYF TGTGCCAGCAGCCGCGGACTAGCGGGGGGCCCTAGCTCCTACGAGCAGTACTTC
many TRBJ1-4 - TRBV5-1 CASSPLSGTNEKLFF TGCGCCAGCAGTCCCTTGAGCGGAACTAATGAAAAACTGTTTTTT
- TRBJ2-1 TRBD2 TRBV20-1 CSAREQISKGLAGPYNEQFF TGCAGTGCTAGAGAGCAAATCAGTAAAGGACTAGCGGGACCTTACAATGAGCAGTTCTTC
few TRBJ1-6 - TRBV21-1 CASITQTFSSYNSPLHF TGTGCCAGCATTACTCAGACCTTCAGCTCCTATAATTCACCCCTCCACTTT
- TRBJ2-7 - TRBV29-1 CSVIAAYPGQTYEQYF TGCAGCGTTATAGCAGCCTACCCGGGGCAGACCTACGAGCAGTACTTC
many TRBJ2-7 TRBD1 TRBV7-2 CASSSGTGGYEQYF TGTGCCAGCAGCTCTGGGACAGGGGGTTACGAGCAGTACTTC
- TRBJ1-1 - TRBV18 CASSPSVARRTEAFF TGTGCCAGCTCACCCTCAGTGGCCAGGCGGACTGAAGCTTTCTTT
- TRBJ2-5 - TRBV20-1 CSARAGGMGVGETQYF TGCAGTGCTAGAGCTGGCGGGATGGGGGTGGGAGAGACCCAGTACTTC
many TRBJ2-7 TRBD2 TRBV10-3 CAISEAGGLDYEQYF TGTGCCATCAGTGAGGCGGGAGGGCTAGACTACGAGCAGTACTTC
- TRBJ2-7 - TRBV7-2 CASSLLPGPRTYEQYF TGTGCCAGCAGCCTACTACCGGGACCCCGCACCTACGAGCAGTACTTC
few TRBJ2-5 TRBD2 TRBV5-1 CASSLPSGSRWQETQYF TGCGCCAGCAGCTTGCCTAGCGGGAGCCGGTGGCAAGAGACCCAGTACTTC
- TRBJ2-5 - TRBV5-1 CASSLTTTSQETQYF TGCGCCAGCAGCTTGACGACTACCTCCCAAGAGACCCAGTACTTC
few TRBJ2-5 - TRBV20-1 CSASPPPLRETQYF TGCAGTGCTAGTCCCCCCCCACTTAGAGAGACCCAGTACTTC
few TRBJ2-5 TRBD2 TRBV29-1 CSVDQAGLQETQYF TGCAGCGTTGACCAAGCGGGGTTACAAGAGACCCAGTACTTC
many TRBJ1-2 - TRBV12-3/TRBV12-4 CASWDDGYTF TGTGCCAGCTGGGACGATGGCTACACCTTC
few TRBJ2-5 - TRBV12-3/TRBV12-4 CASSSETQERETQYF TGTGCCAGCAGTTCAGAGACCCAAGAGAGGGAGACCCAGTACTTC
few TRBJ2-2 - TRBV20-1 CSAPRENTGELFF TGCAGTGCCCCCCGGGAAAACACCGGGGAGCTGTTTTTT
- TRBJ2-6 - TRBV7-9 CASSLAAGANVLTF TGTGCCAGCAGCTTAGCAGCTGGGGCCAACGTCCTGACTTTC
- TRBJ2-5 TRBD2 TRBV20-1 CSAQTSGVETQYF TGCAGTGCTCAGACTAGCGGTGTTGAGACCCAGTACTTC
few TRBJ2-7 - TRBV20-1 CSAIRDNYEQYF TGCAGTGCGATCCGGGACAACTACGAGCAGTACTTC
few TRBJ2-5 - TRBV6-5 CASSYSGTPKETQYF TGTGCCAGCAGTTACTCCGGGACACCAAAAGAGACCCAGTACTTC
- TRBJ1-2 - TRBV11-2 CASSLVGHTQGYGYTF TGTGCCAGCAGCTTAGTGGGCCATACTCAGGGCTATGGCTACACCTTC
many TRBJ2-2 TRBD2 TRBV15 CATSRPGLADTNTGELFF TGTGCCACCAGCAGACCCGGACTAGCGGATACGAACACCGGGGAGCTGTTTTTT
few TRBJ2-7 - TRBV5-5 CASSLPAYEQYF TGTGCCAGCAGCCTTCCCGCCTACGAGCAGTACTTC
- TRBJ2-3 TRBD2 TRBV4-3 CASSQGLAGGPGTDTQYF TGCGCCAGCAGCCAAGGACTAGCGGGGGGGCCGGGCACAGATACGCAGTATTTT
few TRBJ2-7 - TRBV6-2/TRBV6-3 CASGPAGLKDEQYF TGTGCCAGCGGGCCGGCGGGGCTTAAGGACGAGCAGTACTTC
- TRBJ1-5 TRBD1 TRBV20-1 CSAGGGTASNQPQHF TGCAGTGCGGGGGGAGGGACAGCTAGCAATCAGCCCCAGCATTTT
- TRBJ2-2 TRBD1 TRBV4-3 CASSQLDRVDTGELFF TGCGCCAGCAGCCAGTTGGACAGGGTGGACACCGGGGAGCTGTTTTTT
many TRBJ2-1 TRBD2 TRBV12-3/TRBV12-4 CASTLYGSGSVDEQFF TGTGCCAGCACCCTTTACGGTAGCGGGAGTGTAGATGAGCAGTTCTTC
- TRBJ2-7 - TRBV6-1 CASSPRVGWAEQYF TGTGCCAGCAGCCCCAGGGTTGGATGGGCCGAGCAGTACTTC
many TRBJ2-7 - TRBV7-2 CASSLARGGQYF TGTGCCAGCAGCTTAGCGAGGGGGGGGCAGTACTTC
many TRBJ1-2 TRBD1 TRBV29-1 CSVEEGETGSGYTF TGCAGCGTTGAAGAGGGGGAGACAGGGAGTGGCTACACCTTC
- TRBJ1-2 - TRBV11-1 CASSRGPAAGYTF TGTGCCAGCAGCAGGGGTCCGGCGGCTGGCTACACCTTC
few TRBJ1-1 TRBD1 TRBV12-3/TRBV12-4 CASRVTGGLRAFF TGTGCCAGCAGAGTGACAGGGGGGCTGCGAGCTTTCTTT
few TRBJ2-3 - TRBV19 CASRDWLGTDTQYF TGTGCCAGTAGAGACTGGCTGGGCACAGATACGCAGTATTTT
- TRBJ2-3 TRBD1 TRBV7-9 CASSTQGARTDTQYF TGTGCCAGCAGCACTCAGGGGGCGCGGACAGATACGCAGTATTTT
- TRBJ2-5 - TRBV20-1 CSGKRWGGEETQYF TGCAGTGGGAAGAGATGGGGCGGTGAAGAGACCCAGTACTTC
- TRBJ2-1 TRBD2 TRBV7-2 CASSHKEGLAGPREQFF TGTGCCAGCAGCCACAAGGAGGGACTAGCGGGGCCACGGGAGCAGTTCTTC
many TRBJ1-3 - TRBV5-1 CASYAGTFSSGNTIYF TGCGCCAGCTACGCAGGAACTTTCAGCTCTGGAAACACCATATATTTT
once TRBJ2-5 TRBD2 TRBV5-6 CASSSAGGIRETQYF TGTGCCAGCAGCTCAGCGGGAGGGATTAGAGAGACCCAGTACTTC
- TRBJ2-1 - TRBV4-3 CASSHLRGMAGYNEQFF TGCGCCAGCAGCCACCTAAGGGGGATGGCGGGGTACAATGAGCAGTTCTTC
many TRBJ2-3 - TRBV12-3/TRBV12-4 CASSLKWWGGSTDTQYF TGTGCCAGCAGTTTAAAGTGGTGGGGCGGGAGCACAGATACGCAGTATTTT
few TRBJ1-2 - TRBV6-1 CASSQHSSANYGYTF TGTGCCAGCAGTCAGCACAGCTCCGCTAACTATGGCTACACCTTC
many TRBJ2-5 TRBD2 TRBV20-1 CSARDLRSGGSQETQYF TGCAGTGCTAGAGATCTTAGGAGCGGGGGGTCCCAAGAGACCCAGTACTTC
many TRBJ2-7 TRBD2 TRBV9 CASSVGLAGVYEQYF TGTGCCAGCAGCGTGGGACTAGCGGGAGTATACGAGCAGTACTTC
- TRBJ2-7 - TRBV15 CATSRDPRASYEQYF TGTGCCACCAGCAGAGATCCGCGTGCCTCCTACGAGCAGTACTTC
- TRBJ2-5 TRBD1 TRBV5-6 CASSWGQRKETQYF TGTGCCAGCAGCTGGGGACAGAGAAAAGAGACCCAGTACTTC
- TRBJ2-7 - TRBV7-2 CASSLSRDSRYEQYF TGTGCCAGCAGCCTCTCCAGGGATTCCCGGTACGAGCAGTACTTC
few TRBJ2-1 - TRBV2 CASNREGSSYNEQFF TGTGCCAGCAATAGAGAGGGGAGCTCCTACAATGAGCAGTTCTTC
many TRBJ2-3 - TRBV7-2 CASKGGAKDTQYF TGTGCCAGCAAGGGGGGGGCCAAAGATACGCAGTATTTT